These 14 T cell receptor beta chains came from one sample sequenced in a study of OX40 agonist ivuxolimab in advanced cancers. The data were produced by immunoSEQ multiplex PCR, yet TCRdb's version contains in-frame clones alone and is incomplete. The repertoire has approximately 160,000 clones, roughly 94% of them found once; the top ten carry under 0.4%. This sample comprised CD4+ or CD8+ T cells sorted from blood, obtained in a trial of the OX40 agonist ivuxolimab. These receptors were collected from an adult with an advanced solid tumor such as melanoma, head and neck, liver or kidney cancer.

The chain links TRBV6-6 to TRBJ2-3, with 8 bases aligning to TRBD1. The germline CDR1 and CDR2 sequences are MNHNY and SVGAGI (reference sequence). Trimming took 6 bases from V and 1 from J; bases not matched to a gene: 6. This CDR3 contains 15 residues. The CDR3 nucleotides are TGTGCCAGCAGCCCCGGGACAGGAGGCACAGATACGCAGTATTTT. Residues: CASSPGTGGTDTQYF.

The gene calls are TRBV5-6 and TRBJ2-5; weak D call: TRBD1 (6 bases). The V and J ends lost 0 bases and 0 bases respectively, with 9 bases between them. From germline, CDR1 is SGHDT and CDR2 YYEEEE. The CDR3 consists of 15 residues. The CDR3 sequence: CASSLDRAHQETQYF. In DNA form, the CDR3 reads TGTGCCAGCAGCTTGGACAGGGCCCACCAAGAGACCCAGTACTTC. Complete variable domain (other parts from reference TRBV5-6 and TRBJ2-5): DAGVTQSPTHLIKTRGQQVTLRCSPKSGHDTVSWYQQALGQGPQFIFQYYEEEERQRGNFPDRFSGHQFPNYSSELNVNALLLGDSALYLCASSLDRAHQETQYFGPGTRLLVL.

V is TRBV7-9 and J is TRBJ2-3; D call uncertain. Trimming removed 1 base from V and 0 bases from J, with 5 bases in between. Germline V gene data show CDR1 as SEHNR and CDR2 as FQNEAQ (reference sequence). The CDR3 spans 14 residues. The CDR3 region is CASSLDGSTDTQYF. The DNA of the CDR3 is TGTGCCAGCAGCTTAGATGGCAGCACAGATACGCAGTATTTT.

This rearrangement joins TRBV18 to TRBJ2-7; no clear D gene. Germline loops: CDR1 KGHSH, CDR2 LQKENI. V shed 5 bases and J shed 6 bases, with 8 bases lying between them. The CDR3 has 11 residues. The CDR3 region has the DNA TGTGCCAGCTCAGCCTTAGGCGAGCAGTACTTC. Translating gives CASSALGEQYF.

CDR3 in DNA: TGCGCCAGCAGCCAAATAGAGGGGGGACCGCGGGCCTACTACGAGCAGTACTTC. This gives the protein CASSQIEGGPRAYYEQYF. The chain is built from TRBV4-1 and TRBJ2-7; D possibly uses TRBD1 or TRBD2 (6 bases each). Germline-derived CDR1 and CDR2 are MGHRA and YSYEKL. CDR3 length: 18 amino acids. V lost 2 bases, J lost 3 bases, and 23 bases lay in between.

The chain has TRBV6-1 and TRBJ2-7, with D possibly TRBD1 on 5 matching bases. Germline V gene lookup returns CDR1 MNHNS and CDR2 SASEGT. The CDR3 length is 13 residues. V gave up 4 bases and J gave up 3 bases, with 10 bases separating them. This chain's CDR3 is CASSVQGNYEQYF. The CDR3 region has the DNA TGTGCCAGCAGTGTCCAGGGAAACTACGAGCAGTACTTC.

The J gene is TRBJ2-7, the V gene TRBV4-1; D is unclear. V was trimmed by 7 bases and J by 6 bases, leaving 7 bases between them. This CDR3 has 10 amino acids. From germline, CDR1 is MGHRA and CDR2 YSYEKL. The CDR3 spells CASTSCEQYF. In DNA form, the CDR3 reads TGCGCCAGCACGTCGTGCGAGCAGTACTTC.

V is TRBV29-1 and J is TRBJ2-5; D is undetermined. Germline assignment: CDR1 SQVTM and CDR2 ANQGSEA. The V gene lost 4 bases and the J gene lost 0 bases, with 9 bases spanning the gap. The CDR3 totals 13 residues. The CDR3 here is CSVAAQDQETQYF. The CDR3, as DNA: TGCAGCGTTGCGGCCCAGGACCAAGAGACCCAGTACTTC.

V and J are TRBV11-2 and TRBJ1-1; D might be TRBD1 (5 bases). Between the trimmed V and J ends, which lost 5 bases and 5 bases, there was a span of 15 bases. This CDR3 spans 14 amino acids. The germline gives CDR1 SGHAT, CDR2 FQNNGV. The CDR3 DNA sequence: TGTGCCAGCAGCCCGGGGGGGAGTTTAACTGAAGCTTTCTTT. This codes for CASSPGGSLTEAFF.

The chain employs TRBV15 and TRBJ1-5, with D maybe TRBD1 (6 bases). Germline V gives CDR1 LNHNV, CDR2 YYDKDF (reference sequence). Trimming removed 0 bases at V and 6 bases at J, with 15 bases between. The CDR3 is made up of 16 amino acids. This CDR3 reads CATSRDRGTGSQPQHF. As DNA, the CDR3 is TGTGCCACCAGCAGAGATAGGGGAACAGGGAGTCAGCCCCAGCATTTT.

V is TRBV5-1 and J is TRBJ2-5; TRBD1 agrees at 9 bases. V was clipped by 2 bases and J by 4 bases; unmatched bases: 9. The CDR3 contains 16 residues. Germline V gene sequence: CDR1 SGHRS, CDR2 YFSETQ. This CDR3 reads CASSLSRQGGRETQYF. CDR3 nucleotide sequence: TGCGCCAGCAGCTTATCCCGACAGGGGGGGAGAGAGACCCAGTACTTC.

V usage is TRBV9 and J usage is TRBJ2-1; the D gene is possibly TRBD2 (5 bases). CDR1 and CDR2 from the germline V gene are SGDLS and YYNGEE. V was clipped by 0 bases and J by 2 bases, with 9 bases between them. The CDR3 contains 15 residues. CDR3 coding DNA: TGTGCCAGCAGCGTAGATCCGGGAACCTACAATGAGCAGTTCTTC. Translated, it gives CASSVDPGTYNEQFF.

The rearrangement uses TRBV11-2 and TRBJ2-5; tentatively, D is TRBD1 or TRBD2 (5 bases each). This CDR3 has 17 residues. Per germline, CDR1 SGHAT and CDR2 FQNNGV. Trimming took 1 base from V and 5 from J, leaving 20 bases between them. Here the CDR3 reads CASSLVPRGSFGETQYF. CDR3 DNA sequence: TGTGCCAGCAGCTTAGTCCCCCGGGGCAGCTTTGGGGAGACCCAGTACTTC.

The V and J genes are TRBV4-3 and TRBJ1-1; D not certain. The CDR3 is 17 amino acids. Trimming removed 0 bases from V and 0 bases from J, with 14 bases in between. Germline V gives CDR1 LGHNA, CDR2 YSLEER. The CDR3 here is CASSQDRRTEMNTEAFF. CDR3 DNA: TGCGCCAGCAGCCAAGATAGGCGGACGGAAATGAACACTGAAGCTTTCTTT.